The source of this T cell receptor (beta chain) is a study of control samples from healthy donors and cancer patients. CDR3 length: 13 residues. Germline V lookup: CDR1 MDHEN, CDR2 SYDVKM. The germline V and J ends were trimmed by 3 bases and 7 bases, with 9 bases remaining between them. The data were produced by immunoSEQ multiplex PCR, yet TCRdb's version contains in-frame clones alone and is incomplete. The listing records fewer than 200,000 clones. The chain couples TRBV28 to TRBJ1-4; possibly TRBD1 for D (5 bases). Sequenced sample: blood. This clonotype was obtained from a woman in her 30s in good health. The CDR3 DNA follows: TGTGCCAGCAGTTTGCCAGGGTTTGAAAAACTGTTTTTT. This sequence encodes CASSLPGFEKLFF.